This T cell receptor (beta chain) comes out of a study of vaccination and CD4 T cells after COVID-19. Cultured CD4+ T-cell DNA underwent Oncomine TCR Beta short-read sequencing. From the PCR reads, TCRdb called clonotypes with MiXCR, one entry per CDR3 protein. The sample lists approximately 21,000 distinct CDR3 sequences; 55% to 70% were seen once. The V end lost 5 bases, the J end lost 0 bases, and 12 bases lay between the germline ends. The CDR3 extends over 15 amino acids. From germline, CDR1 is SGHKS and CDR2 YYEKEE (reference sequence). Treatment reported: approximately nine-day PBMC culture with coronavirus spike peptide pools or control peptides (ViraFEST assay). In regard to this clonotype: Its antigen is unknown.

Here the sequenced sample was CD4+ T cells from blood, cultured in vitro, taken after SARS-CoV-2 vaccination. This chain links TRBV5-5 with TRBJ1-5; D unresolved. The sequence derives from a human donor who had recovered from COVID-19. The CDR3 reads CASSHLGDSNQPQHF. In nucleotides, the CDR3 is TGTGCCAGCAGTCACCTCGGAGATAGCAATCAGCCCCAGCATTTT.